Listed below are T cell receptor beta chains from one sample, sequenced in a study of T cell responses to AZD1222 COVID-19 vaccine. The repertoire was sequenced with immunoSEQ multiplex PCR; TCRdb's copy has only in-frame clones and lacks some. The sample contains under 150,000 clones, roughly 90% of which appear only once. Sequenced material: peripheral blood, taken 28 days after the second AZD1222 dose. Receptors were obtained from an adult who received the AZD1222 COVID-19 vaccine. Each CDR3 is given with its conserved first and last residue. Part of the rows lack a size; the others show once, few, many or a class for expanded clones.

abundance,j_gene,v_gene,CDR3aa
NA,TRBJ1-1,TRBV3-1/TRBV3-2,CASSRHQKDNEAFF
NA,TRBJ1-6,TRBV7-9,CASSLIQSSPLHF
NA,TRBJ1-6,TRBV19,CAAAENLNSPLHF
once,TRBJ1-2,TRBV2,CASTAQGSNYGYTF
NA,TRBJ2-5,TRBV5-1,CASSKDRALETQYF
NA,TRBJ1-1,TRBV6-4,CASRASGGTEAFF
NA,TRBJ1-5,TRBV5-6,CASSLWDVNQPQHF
NA,TRBJ2-7,TRBV9,CASSESGTASYEQYF
NA,TRBJ1-2,TRBV7-9,CASKDPRGGNYGYTF
NA,TRBJ1-6,TRBV19,CASSDRDSSSPLHF
NA,TRBJ1-3,TRBV7-9,CASSPTGGSGNTIYF
NA,TRBJ1-1,TRBV6-6,CASSYSNSMNTEAFF
NA,TRBJ1-3,TRBV30,CAWSSGRTNLASGNTIYF
NA,TRBJ2-1,TRBV15,CATSPRDGLNEQFF
NA,TRBJ2-1,TRBV19,CASRAGPYNEQFF
NA,TRBJ1-5,TRBV19,CASKSRDDQPQHF
once,TRBJ2-1,TRBV5-1,CASSGRTASSYNEQFF
NA,TRBJ2-7,TRBV12-5,CASGLVQGDRHEQYF
few,TRBJ1-1,TRBV18,CASSPLDRGNTEAFF
NA,TRBJ2-3,TRBV7-6,CASSLGGPRGDTQYF
NA,TRBJ2-4,TRBV5-4,CASSRRDSLNIQYF
NA,TRBJ1-6,TRBV30,CAWSVLGVDNSPLHF
NA,TRBJ2-7,TRBV11-2,CASSLAGGEQYF
NA,TRBJ1-4,TRBV19,CASSPGLENEKLFF
NA,TRBJ2-7,TRBV6-2/TRBV6-3,CASSYRGNEQYF
NA,TRBJ2-3,TRBV7-2,CASSSGLTTPTQYF
NA,TRBJ2-1,TRBV5-1,CASRLLAGDFYEQFF
NA,TRBJ2-7,TRBV5-6,CASSLRRTSGSKYF
NA,TRBJ2-2,TRBV7-3,CASRRGQGTGELFF
NA,TRBJ1-1,TRBV5-4,CASSLTGGKVEAFF
NA,TRBJ1-2,TRBV25-1,CASSDGRYGYTF
NA,TRBJ1-6,TRBV4-2,CASSQASDRDSPLHF
NA,TRBJ1-5,TRBV25-1,CASSESGTGLFPQHF
NA,TRBJ1-4,TRBV24-1,CATSDAGTAGEKLFF
NA,TRBJ2-7,TRBV9,CASSVGDRETYEQYF
few,TRBJ1-1,TRBV5-1,CASSLLGDTEAFF
NA,TRBJ1-1,TRBV5-1,CASSLTTGKATEAFF
NA,TRBJ2-1,TRBV27,CASSRNNEQFF
NA,TRBJ1-2,TRBV29-1,CSVEDRAAGDYGYTF
NA,TRBJ2-2,TRBV5-1,CASSLEGTTGELFF
NA,TRBJ2-1,TRBV18,CASSPPSRNLYNEQFF
NA,TRBJ1-1,TRBV18,CASSPRYTEAFF
NA,TRBJ2-7,TRBV19,CASSLTQSYEQYF
NA,TRBJ1-1,TRBV2,CASGGSRETMNTEAFF
NA,TRBJ1-2,TRBV2,CASRGRDSTYGYTF
NA,TRBJ2-1,TRBV2,CASTAGSGAYNEQFF
NA,TRBJ2-1,TRBV5-8,CASSPDGLAGTSVGNEQFF
once,TRBJ2-7,TRBV28,CASSHPGGGESSYEQYF
NA,TRBJ2-7,TRBV19,CASSIGGGGSYEQYF
NA,TRBJ1-3,TRBV7-9,CASSTDRAGNTIYF
NA,TRBJ1-1,TRBV19,CASSMELSRTEAFF
NA,TRBJ2-1,TRBV11-1,CASSLGGWSYNEQFF
NA,TRBJ1-5,TRBV18,CASSPVTGSGGSNQPQHF